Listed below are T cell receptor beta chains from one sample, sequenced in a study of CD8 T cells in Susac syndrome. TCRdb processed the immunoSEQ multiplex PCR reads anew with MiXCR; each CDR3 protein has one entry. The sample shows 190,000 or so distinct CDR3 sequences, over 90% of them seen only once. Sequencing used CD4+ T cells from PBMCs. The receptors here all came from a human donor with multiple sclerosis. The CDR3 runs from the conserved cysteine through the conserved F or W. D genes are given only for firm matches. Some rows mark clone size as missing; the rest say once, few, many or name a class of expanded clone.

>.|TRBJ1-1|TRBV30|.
TGTGCCTGGACCCCCACCAGGAACACTGAAGCTTTCTTT
CAWTPTRNTEAFF
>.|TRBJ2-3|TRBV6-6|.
TGTGCCAGCCAGTTACGGGACCCTGATACGCAGTATTTT
CASQLRDPDTQYF
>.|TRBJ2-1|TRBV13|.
TGTGCCAGCAGCTTACCAGGTGTACGGAACAATGAGCAGTTCTTC
CASSLPGVRNNEQFF
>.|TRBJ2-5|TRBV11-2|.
TGTGCCAGCAGCTTTAATGGCCAGGAGACCCAGTACTTC
CASSFNGQETQYF
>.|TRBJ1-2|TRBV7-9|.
TGTGCCAGCAGCTTGAACCCCCGGAATGACGGCTACACCTTC
CASSLNPRNDGYTF
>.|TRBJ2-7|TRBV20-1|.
TGCAGTGCTTCAGAGAATCCCGCCTACGAGCAGTACTTC
CSASENPAYEQYF
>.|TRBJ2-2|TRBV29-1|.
TGCAGCGTTGAAGACCGCCATGGGGCCGGGGAGCTGTTTTTT
CSVEDRHGAGELFF
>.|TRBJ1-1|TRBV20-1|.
TGCAGTGCCTCCCCGGCAGAGGCCAACGGTGAAGCTTTCTTT
CSASPAEANGEAFF
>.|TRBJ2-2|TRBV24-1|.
TGTGCCACCCGGGACAGGGGGACTAGCGCAGCGGGCACCGGGGAGCTGTTTTTT
CATRDRGTSAAGTGELFF
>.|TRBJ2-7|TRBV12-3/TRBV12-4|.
TGTGCCAGCACGTCGCGTACCACCTACGAGCAGTACTTC
CASTSRTTYEQYF
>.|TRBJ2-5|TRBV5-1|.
TGCGCCAGCAGCTTGGACCCAATTAGAGCGGTCATCCAAGAGACCCAGTACTTC
CASSLDPIRAVIQETQYF
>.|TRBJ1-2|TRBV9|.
TGTGCCAGCAGGCGAGACATGAACTATGGCTACACCTTC
CASRRDMNYGYTF
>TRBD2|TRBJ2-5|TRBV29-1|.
TGCAGCGTTCTAGCGGGAATGGAGACCCAGTACTTC
CSVLAGMETQYF
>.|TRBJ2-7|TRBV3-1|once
TGTGCCAGCAGCCAGGTACGGGGAGGGGGGAGCTCCTACGAGCAGTACTTC
CASSQVRGGGSSYEQYF
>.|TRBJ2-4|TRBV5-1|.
TGCGCCAGCAGCCGTGGGTCGGGGGTTTCTCGGAACATTCAGTACTTC
CASSRGSGVSRNIQYF
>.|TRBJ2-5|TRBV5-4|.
TGTGCCAGCAGCACGGACTCGAAAGAGACCCAGTACTTC
CASSTDSKETQYF
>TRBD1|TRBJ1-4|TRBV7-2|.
TGTGCCAGCAGCTTAAATCCAGGGGGCAAGGAAAAACTGTTTTTT
CASSLNPGGKEKLFF
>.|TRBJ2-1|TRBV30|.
TGTGCCTGGGGGGACGTTGGGGACAATGAGCAGTTCTTC
CAWGDVGDNEQFF
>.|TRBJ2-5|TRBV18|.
TGTGCCAGCTCACCTCATCATTCTGGCCAAGAGACCCAGTACTTC
CASSPHHSGQETQYF
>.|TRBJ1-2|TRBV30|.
TGTGCCTGGAGTGAACAGGATTCGGACTATGGCTACACCTTC
CAWSEQDSDYGYTF
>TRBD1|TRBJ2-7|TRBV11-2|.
TGTGCCAGTACAAGGGGGCCCCCCTACGAGCAGTACTTC
CASTRGPPYEQYF
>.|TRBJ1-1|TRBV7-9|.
TGTGCCAGCAGCTTTTACCAGAACACTGAAGCTTTCTTT
CASSFYQNTEAFF
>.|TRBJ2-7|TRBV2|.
TGTGCCAGCAGTTCCGACGGCCCCTACGAGCAGTACTTC
CASSSDGPYEQYF
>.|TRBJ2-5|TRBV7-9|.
TGTGCCAGCAGCTCAGGGACTTTCCGGGAGACCCAGTACTTC
CASSSGTFRETQYF
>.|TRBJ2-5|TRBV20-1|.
TGCAGTGCTCCGGGGAGAGGGGAGACCCAGTACTTC
CSAPGRGETQYF
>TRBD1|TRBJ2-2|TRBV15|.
TGTGCCACCAGCACTAGGGACAGGGCGGCCGGGGAGCTGTTTTTT
CATSTRDRAAGELFF
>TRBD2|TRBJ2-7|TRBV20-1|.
TGCAGTGCTAGAGCGGGGGGACCCTACGAGCAGTACTTC
CSARAGGPYEQYF
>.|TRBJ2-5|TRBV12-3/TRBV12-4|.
TGTGCCAGCAGTTTAAGGTGGGGAGAGACCCAGTACTTC
CASSLRWGETQYF
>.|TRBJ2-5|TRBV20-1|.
TGCAGTACCCCAAACCCAGAGGGGGGCCGAGAGACCCAGTACTTC
CSTPNPEGGRETQYF